This T cell receptor beta chain was observed in a study of T cells in localized non-small cell lung cancer. Overall study results and limits: Within adjacent lung there appeared a median approximately 60 of the top 100 tumor clones. Highest T cell clonality was seen in uninvolved adjacent lung, surpassing that measured in tumor. Sequencing covered just one tumor region, so heterogeneity cannot be ruled out.

This CDR3 has 13 amino acids. The V gene lost 4 bases and the J gene lost 11 bases, with 12 bases spanning the gap. From germline, CDR1 is MDHEN and CDR2 SYDVKM. Remarks on this clone: Its antigen is unknown.

Profiled with immunoSEQ multiplex PCR; TCRdb holds only in-frame clones, not every one. The sample shows about 52,000 clones, around nine tenths of them seen only once. This TCR was sampled from a female donor with stage II lung adenocarcinoma. J is TRBJ1-6 and V is TRBV28, with TRBD1 as a possible D gene (6 bases). Source: PBMCs, taken before any cancer treatment. The CDR3 spells CASSSPGGPPLHF. The CDR3 DNA reads TGTGCCAGCAGTTCCCCGGGGGGGCCACCCCTCCACTTT.